One sample yielded the 13 T cell receptor beta chains listed below, sequenced in a study of T cells in Graves' hyperthyroidism and ophthalmopathy. Using RNA transcripts as the source, TCR beta CDR3 regions were amplified. In the first-round RT-PCR of the TCR CDR3, the HTBI primer set was used. In TCRdb, the multiplex PCR reads were re-called with MiXCR into one record per CDR3 protein. The sample lists about 380,000 distinct CDR3 sequences; roughly 14% were seen once. The sequenced sample was blood. The receptors stem from a man under 40 with Graves' hyperthyroidism that later progressed to Graves' ophthalmopathy.

The chain couples TRBV7-6 to TRBJ1-4, with D possibly being TRBD1 (5 bases). This CDR3 contains 14 residues. The germline V and J ends were trimmed by 3 bases and 8 bases, with 13 bases remaining between them. Germline V lookup: CDR1 SGHVS, CDR2 FNYEAQ. CDR3 nucleotide sequence: TGTGCCAGCAGCTTCGGGACCAATGGCGAAAAACTGTTTTTT. Translation gives CASSFGTNGEKLFF.

This clonotype was counted between two and nine times. The chain is built from TRBV10-3 and TRBJ2-7, with TRBD1 matching over 9 bases. Germline assignment: CDR1 ENHRY and CDR2 SYGVKD. With V trimmed by 11 bases and J by 2 bases, 4 bases remained unmatched. The CDR3 consists of 12 residues. Here the CDR3 reads CAAGQGPYEQYF. As DNA, the CDR3 is TGTGCCGCGGGACAGGGACCCTACGAGCAGTACTTC.

The chain has TRBV19 and TRBJ2-7; no reliable D call. In germline, CDR1 is LNHDA, CDR2 SQIVND (reference sequence). The CDR3 consists of 13 residues. The V end lost 5 bases, the J end lost 2 bases, and 10 bases lay between the germline ends. CDR3 in amino acids: CASSAHITYEQYF. CDR3 in DNA: TGTGCCAGTAGTGCCCACATAACCTACGAGCAGTACTTC. The full variable domain, with the rest looked up from reference TRBV19 and TRBJ2-7, is DGGITQSPKYLFRKEGQNVTLSCEQNLNHDAMYWYRQDPGQGLRLIYYSQIVNDFQKGDIAEGYSVSREKKESFPLTVTSAQKNPTAFYLCASSAHITYEQYFGPGTRLTVT.

This clonotype was counted ten times or more. The chain links TRBV29-1 to TRBJ2-7, with 7 bases fitting TRBD1. V lost 5 bases to trimming and J lost 2 bases; unmatched junction nucleotides: 9. CDR3 length: 14 amino acids. The germline V gene has CDR1 SQVTM and CDR2 ANQGSEA. The CDR3 spells CSVSGTAEPYEQYF. CDR3 nucleotide sequence: TGCAGCGTTTCCGGGACAGCCGAACCCTACGAGCAGTACTTC.

There are many counts of this clonotype. This rearrangement joins TRBV28 to TRBJ1-5; 7 bases line up with TRBD1. The germline CDR1 and CDR2 sequences are MDHEN and SYDVKM. The V and J ends lost 2 bases and 1 base, in that order; junction bases with no gene match: 8. This CDR3 region has 17 residues. Here the CDR3 reads CASSLKTGRGSNQPQHF. The DNA of the CDR3 is TGTGCCAGCAGTTTAAAGACAGGGAGAGGGAGCAATCAGCCCCAGCATTTT.

This clonotype has more than one count but fewer than ten. The genes are TRBV7-9 and TRBJ1-2, with a possible D match to TRBD1 (6 bases). The CDR3 is 16 amino acids. Between the trimmed V and J ends, which lost 0 bases and 2 bases, there was a span of 13 bases. Germline loops: CDR1 SEHNR, CDR2 FQNEAQ (reference sequence). CDR3 DNA sequence: TGTGCCAGCAGCTTAGCCTCCCCCGGGGGCAACTATGGCTACACCTTC. This encodes CASSLASPGGNYGYTF.

This clonotype was seen at least ten times. This chain joins TRBV2 and TRBJ2-3; TRBD2 matches at 8 bases. The CDR3 has 15 amino acids. Trimming cost V 6 bases and J 0 bases; bases outside gene matches: 5. Germline CDR1 and CDR2: SNHLY and FYNNEI. The DNA for the CDR3 is TGTGCCAGCAGACGCGGGGGGACGAGCACAGATACGCAGTATTTT. Protein sequence: CASRRGGTSTDTQYF.

This clonotype appeared many times. The chain carries TRBV30 and TRBJ2-5, with 10 bases that match TRBD1. V lost 5 bases, J lost 4 bases, and 1 base stayed unmatched. The germline V gene encodes CDR1 GTSNPN and CDR2 SVGIG (reference sequence). The CDR3 extends over 12 amino acids. In DNA form, the CDR3 reads TGTGCCTGGGGACAGGGGGGAGAGACCCAGTACTTC. Residues: CAWGQGGETQYF.

The J gene is TRBJ1-2, the V gene TRBV11-2; tentative D call: TRBD1 (5 bases). Trimming took off 4 bases at V and 1 base at J, with 10 bases between the two ends. Germline V CDR1 and CDR2: SGHAT, FQNNGV. The CDR3 extends over 14 amino acids. In DNA form, the CDR3 reads TGTGCCAGCAGCTCGGGACTGATTAACTATGGCTACACCTTC. Translating gives CASSSGLINYGYTF.

The chain uses TRBV27 and TRBJ1-4; TRBD1 matches at 7 bases. The CDR3 runs to 14 residues. The ends lost 0 bases at V and 7 bases at J; junction bases unmatched: 2. In germline, CDR1 is MNHEY, CDR2 SMNVEV (reference sequence). The CDR3 nucleotides read TGTGCCAGCAGTTTATCTCCAGGGGGTGAAAAACTGTTTTTT. As protein: CASSLSPGGEKLFF.

This clonotype appeared a few times. This chain links TRBV30 with TRBJ2-2; TRBD2 agrees at 9 bases. Germline V gene data show CDR1 as GTSNPN and CDR2 as SVGIG (reference sequence). This CDR3 contains 14 residues. The V segment lost 5 bases and the J segment 4 bases; nucleotides outside the gene matches: 5. The CDR3 sequence: CAWLRRGGTGELFF. The CDR3 DNA follows: TGTGCCTGGCTCCGGCGGGGGGGCACCGGGGAGCTGTTTTTT.

This clonotype has only a few counts. The J gene is TRBJ2-3, the V gene TRBV5-4; D unresolved. V was shortened by 4 bases and J by 6 bases, with 15 bases between the two germline ends. CDR1 is SGHNT and CDR2 is YYREEE in the germline V gene (reference sequence). The CDR3 loop spans 14 amino acids. The CDR3 sequence: CASSDPGLGDTQYF. CDR3 sequence (DNA): TGTGCCAGCAGCGATCCGGGTCTCGGTGATACGCAGTATTTT.

In this sample, this clonotype turned up many times. V and J are TRBV27 and TRBJ2-3, with D possibly being TRBD2 (5 bases). The CDR3 has 16 amino acids. The V end lost 3 bases, the J end lost 3 bases, and 16 bases lay between the germline ends. The germline gives CDR1 MNHEY, CDR2 SMNVEV (reference sequence). CDR3 nucleotides: TGTGCCAGCAGTTTCATGGGCGGGCTGTCGACAGATACGCAGTATTTT. Protein product: CASSFMGGLSTDTQYF.